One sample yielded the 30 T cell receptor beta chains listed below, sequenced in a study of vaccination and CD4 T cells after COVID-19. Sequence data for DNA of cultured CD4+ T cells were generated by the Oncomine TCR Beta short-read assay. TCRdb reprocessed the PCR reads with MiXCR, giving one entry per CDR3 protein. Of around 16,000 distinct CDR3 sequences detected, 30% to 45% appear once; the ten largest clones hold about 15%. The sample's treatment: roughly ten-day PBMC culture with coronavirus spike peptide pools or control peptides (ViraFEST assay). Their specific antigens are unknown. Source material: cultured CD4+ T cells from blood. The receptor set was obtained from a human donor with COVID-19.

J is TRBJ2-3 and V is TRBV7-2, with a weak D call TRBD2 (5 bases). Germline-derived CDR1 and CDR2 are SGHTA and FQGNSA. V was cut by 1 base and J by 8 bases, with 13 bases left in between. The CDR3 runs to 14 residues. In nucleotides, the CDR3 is TGTGCCAGCAGCTTAGGGACCGCCGGGGTTACGCAGTATTTT. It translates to CASSLGTAGVTQYF.

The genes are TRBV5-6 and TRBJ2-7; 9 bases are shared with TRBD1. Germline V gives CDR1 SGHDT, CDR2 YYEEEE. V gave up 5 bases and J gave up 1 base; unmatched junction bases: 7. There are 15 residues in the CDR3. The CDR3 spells CASSSRDRASYEQYF. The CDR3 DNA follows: TGTGCCAGCAGTTCCCGGGACAGGGCTTCCTACGAGCAGTACTTC.

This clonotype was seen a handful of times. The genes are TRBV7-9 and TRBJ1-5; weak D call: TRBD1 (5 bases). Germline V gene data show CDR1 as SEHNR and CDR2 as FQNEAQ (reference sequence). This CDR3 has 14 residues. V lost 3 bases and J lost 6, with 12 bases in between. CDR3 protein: CASSLGPGSQPQHF. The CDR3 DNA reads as TGTGCCAGCAGCTTGGGGCCGGGAAGTCAGCCCCAGCATTTT.

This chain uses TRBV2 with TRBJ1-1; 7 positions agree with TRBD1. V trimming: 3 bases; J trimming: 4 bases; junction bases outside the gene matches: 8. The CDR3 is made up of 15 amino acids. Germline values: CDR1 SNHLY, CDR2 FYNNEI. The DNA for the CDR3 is TGTGCCAGCAGTGAGAGGGGGGCAGGGGGCACTGAAGCTTTCTTT. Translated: CASSERGAGGTEAFF.

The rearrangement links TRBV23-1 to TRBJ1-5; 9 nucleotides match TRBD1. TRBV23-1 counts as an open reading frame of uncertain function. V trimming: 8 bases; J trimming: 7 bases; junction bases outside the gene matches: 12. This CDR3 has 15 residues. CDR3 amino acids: CASPIGQGPGQPQHF. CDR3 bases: TGCGCCAGCCCTATCGGACAGGGGCCAGGACAGCCCCAGCATTTT.

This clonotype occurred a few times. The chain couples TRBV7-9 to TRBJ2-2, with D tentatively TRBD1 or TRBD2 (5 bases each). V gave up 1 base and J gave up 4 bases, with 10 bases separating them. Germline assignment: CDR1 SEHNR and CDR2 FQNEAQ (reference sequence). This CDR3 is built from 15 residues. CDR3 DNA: TGTGCCAGCAGCTTAGACACGGGGCCCACCGGGGAGCTGTTTTTT. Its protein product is CASSLDTGPTGELFF.

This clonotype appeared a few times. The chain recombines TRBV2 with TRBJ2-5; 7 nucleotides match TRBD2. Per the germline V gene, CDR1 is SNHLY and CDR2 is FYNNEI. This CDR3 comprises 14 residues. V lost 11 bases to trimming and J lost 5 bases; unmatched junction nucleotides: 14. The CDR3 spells CAFSAGFVRETQYF. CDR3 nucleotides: TGTGCCTTCTCAGCGGGGTTCGTGCGGGAGACCCAGTACTTC. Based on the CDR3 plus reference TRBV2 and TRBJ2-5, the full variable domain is EPEVTQTPSHQVTQMGQEVILRCVPISNHLYFYWYRQILGQKVEFLVSFYNNEISEKSEIFDDQFSVERPDGSNFTLKIRSTKLEDSAMYFCAFSAGFVRETQYFGPGTRLLVL.

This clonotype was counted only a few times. CDR3: CSGGQDAYEQYF. In DNA, the CDR3 is TGCAGTGGAGGGCAGGACGCCTACGAGCAGTACTTC. This rearrangement joins TRBV20-1 to TRBJ2-7; perhaps TRBD2 as D (5 bases). Germline loops: CDR1 DFQATT, CDR2 SNEGSKA (reference sequence). The ends were cut back, 7 bases at V and 2 bases at J, with 12 bases in the middle. This CDR3 region has 12 residues.

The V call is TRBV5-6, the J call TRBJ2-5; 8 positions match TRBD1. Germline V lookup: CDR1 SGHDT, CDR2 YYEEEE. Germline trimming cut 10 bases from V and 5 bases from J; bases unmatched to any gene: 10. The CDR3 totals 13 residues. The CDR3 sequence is CAGRDRFRETQYF. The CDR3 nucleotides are TGTGCCGGCCGGGACAGGTTCCGGGAGACCCAGTACTTC.

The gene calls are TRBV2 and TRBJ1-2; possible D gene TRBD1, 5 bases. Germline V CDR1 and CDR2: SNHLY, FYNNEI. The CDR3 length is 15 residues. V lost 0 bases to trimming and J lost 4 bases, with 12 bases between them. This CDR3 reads CASSEALQGIYGYTF. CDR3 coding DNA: TGTGCCAGCAGTGAAGCGCTTCAGGGTATCTATGGCTACACCTTC. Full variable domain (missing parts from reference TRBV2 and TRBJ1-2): EPEVTQTPSHQVTQMGQEVILRCVPISNHLYFYWYRQILGQKVEFLVSFYNNEISEKSEIFDDQFSVERPDGSNFTLKIRSTKLEDSAMYFCASSEALQGIYGYTFGSGTRLTVV.

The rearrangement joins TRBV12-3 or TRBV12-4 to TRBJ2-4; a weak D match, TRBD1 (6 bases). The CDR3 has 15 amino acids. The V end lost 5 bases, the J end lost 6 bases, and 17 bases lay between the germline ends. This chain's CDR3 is CASSLPSGEPNIQYF. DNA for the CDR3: TGTGCCAGCAGTCTCCCCTCAGGGGAGCCAAACATTCAGTACTTC.

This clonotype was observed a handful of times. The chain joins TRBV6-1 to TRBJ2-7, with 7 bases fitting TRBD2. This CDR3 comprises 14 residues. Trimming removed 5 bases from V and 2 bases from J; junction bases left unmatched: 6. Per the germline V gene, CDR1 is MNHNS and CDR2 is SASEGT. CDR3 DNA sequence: TGTGCCAGCAGTCGCCGGGACTACACCTACGAGCAGTACTTC. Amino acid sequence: CASSRRDYTYEQYF.

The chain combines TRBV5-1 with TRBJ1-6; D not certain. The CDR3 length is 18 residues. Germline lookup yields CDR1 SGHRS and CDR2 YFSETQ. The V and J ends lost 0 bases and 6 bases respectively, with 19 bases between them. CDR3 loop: CASSLDMASGRSNSPLHF. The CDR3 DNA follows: TGCGCCAGCAGCTTGGATATGGCCTCCGGTAGAAGTAATTCACCCCTCCACTTT.

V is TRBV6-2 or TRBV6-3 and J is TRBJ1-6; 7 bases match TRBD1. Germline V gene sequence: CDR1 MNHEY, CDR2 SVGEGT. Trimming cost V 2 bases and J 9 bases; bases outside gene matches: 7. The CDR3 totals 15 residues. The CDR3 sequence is CASSYGRGKGSPLHF. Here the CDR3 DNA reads TGTGCCAGCAGTTACGGCAGGGGGAAAGGTTCACCCCTCCACTTT.

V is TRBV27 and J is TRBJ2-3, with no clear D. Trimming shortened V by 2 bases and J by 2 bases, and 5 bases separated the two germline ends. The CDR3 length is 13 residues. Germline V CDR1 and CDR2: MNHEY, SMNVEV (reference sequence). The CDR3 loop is CASSLGSTDTQYF. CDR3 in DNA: TGTGCCAGCAGTTTAGGGTCCACAGATACGCAGTATTTT.

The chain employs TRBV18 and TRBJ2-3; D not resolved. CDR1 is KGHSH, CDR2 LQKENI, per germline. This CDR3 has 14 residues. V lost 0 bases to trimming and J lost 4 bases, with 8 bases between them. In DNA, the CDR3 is TGTGCCAGCTCACCACCGCATAACGCAGATACGCAGTATTTT. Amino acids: CASSPPHNADTQYF. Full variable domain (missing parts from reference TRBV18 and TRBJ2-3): NAGVMQNPRHLVRRRGQEARLRCSPMKGHSHVYWYRQLPEEGLKFMVYLQKENIIDESGMPKERFSAEFPKEGPSILRIQQVVRGDSAAYFCASSPPHNADTQYFGPGTRLTVL.

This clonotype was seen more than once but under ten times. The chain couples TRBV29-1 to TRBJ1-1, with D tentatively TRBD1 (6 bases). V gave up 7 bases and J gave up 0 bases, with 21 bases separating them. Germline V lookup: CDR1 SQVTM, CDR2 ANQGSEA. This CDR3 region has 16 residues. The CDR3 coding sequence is TGCAGCGCCAATCCGTGGGGGGCGCGGGTGAACACTGAAGCTTTCTTT. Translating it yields CSANPWGARVNTEAFF.

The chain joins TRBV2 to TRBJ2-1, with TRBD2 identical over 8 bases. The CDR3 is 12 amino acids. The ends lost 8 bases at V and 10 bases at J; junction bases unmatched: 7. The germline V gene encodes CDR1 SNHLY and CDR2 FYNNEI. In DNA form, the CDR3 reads TGTGCCAGCGAAGGACTAGCCAGGGAGCAGTTCTTC. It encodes CASEGLAREQFF.

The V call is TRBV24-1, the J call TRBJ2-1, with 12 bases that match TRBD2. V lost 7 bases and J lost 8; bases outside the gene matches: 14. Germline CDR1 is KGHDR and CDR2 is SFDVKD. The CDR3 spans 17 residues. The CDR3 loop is CATSSPLAGGQRHEQFF. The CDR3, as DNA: TGTGCCACCAGCTCACCGCTAGCGGGGGGGCAAAGGCATGAGCAGTTCTTC.

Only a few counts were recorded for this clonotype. Here the CDR3 DNA reads TGTGCCAGCATCCAGACGGACAGCTCTGGAAACACCATATATTTT. It specifies CASIQTDSSGNTIYF. This chain uses TRBV28 with TRBJ1-3; the D gene is possibly TRBD1 (6 bases). This CDR3 spans 15 amino acids. CDR1 is MDHEN and CDR2 is SYDVKM in the germline V gene. V was cut by 7 bases and J by 0 bases, with 13 bases left in between. Complete variable domain (other parts from reference TRBV28 and TRBJ1-3): DVKVTQSSRYLVKRTGEKVFLECVQDMDHENMFWYRQDPGLGLRLIYFSYDVKMKEKGDIPEGYSVSREKKERFSLILESASTNQTSMYLCASIQTDSSGNTIYFGEGSWLTVV.

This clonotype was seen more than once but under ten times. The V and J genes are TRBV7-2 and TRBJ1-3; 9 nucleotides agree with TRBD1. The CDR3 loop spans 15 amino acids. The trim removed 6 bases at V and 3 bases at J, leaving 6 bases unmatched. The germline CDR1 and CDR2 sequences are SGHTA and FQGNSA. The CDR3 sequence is CASRRTGGGGNTIYF. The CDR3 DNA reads TGTGCCAGCAGACGAACAGGGGGCGGTGGAAACACCATATATTTT.

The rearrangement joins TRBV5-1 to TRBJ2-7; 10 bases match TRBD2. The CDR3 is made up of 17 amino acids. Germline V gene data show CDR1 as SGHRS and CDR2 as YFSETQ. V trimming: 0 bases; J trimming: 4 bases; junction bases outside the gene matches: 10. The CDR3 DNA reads TGCGCCAGCAGCTTGGGTGGGACTAGCGTCGTACAATACGAGCAGTACTTC. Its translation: CASSLGGTSVVQYEQYF. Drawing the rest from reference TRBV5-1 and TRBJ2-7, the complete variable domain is KAGVTQTPRYLIKTRGQQVTLSCSPISGHRSVSWYQQTPGQGLQFLFEYFSETQRNKGNFPGRFSGRQFSNSRSEMNVSTLELGDSALYLCASSLGGTSVVQYEQYFGPGTRLTVT.

This CDR3 reads CSARRGVRSNQPQHF. The CDR3 nucleotides read TGCAGTGCTAGAAGGGGTGTCAGAAGCAATCAGCCCCAGCATTTT. This chain connects TRBV20-1 to TRBJ1-5, with a weak D call TRBD1 (5 bases). Trimming stripped 2 bases from V and 1 base from J, with 12 bases between. The CDR3 is 15 amino acids. Germline V gene sequence: CDR1 DFQATT, CDR2 SNEGSKA (reference sequence).

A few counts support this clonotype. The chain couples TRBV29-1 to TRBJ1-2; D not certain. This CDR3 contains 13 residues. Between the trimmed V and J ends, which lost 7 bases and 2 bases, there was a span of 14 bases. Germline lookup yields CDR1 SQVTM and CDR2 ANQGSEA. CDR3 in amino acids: CSAKDGLNYGYTF. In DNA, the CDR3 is TGCAGCGCCAAGGACGGCTTAAACTATGGCTACACCTTC.

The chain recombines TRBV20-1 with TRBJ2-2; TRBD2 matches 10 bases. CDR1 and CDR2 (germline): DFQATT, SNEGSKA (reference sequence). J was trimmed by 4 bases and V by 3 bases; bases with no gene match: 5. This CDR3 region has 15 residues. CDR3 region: CSARTPSGGTGELFF. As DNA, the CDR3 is TGCAGTGCTAGGACCCCTAGCGGGGGCACCGGGGAGCTGTTTTTT.

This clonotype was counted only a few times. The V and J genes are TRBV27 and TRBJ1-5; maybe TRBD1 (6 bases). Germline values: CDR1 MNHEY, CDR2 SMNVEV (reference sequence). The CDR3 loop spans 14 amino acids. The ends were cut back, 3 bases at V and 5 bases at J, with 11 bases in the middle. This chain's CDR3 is CASSFSAGDQPQHF. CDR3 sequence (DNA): TGTGCCAGCAGTTTTTCCGCAGGGGATCAGCCCCAGCATTTT.

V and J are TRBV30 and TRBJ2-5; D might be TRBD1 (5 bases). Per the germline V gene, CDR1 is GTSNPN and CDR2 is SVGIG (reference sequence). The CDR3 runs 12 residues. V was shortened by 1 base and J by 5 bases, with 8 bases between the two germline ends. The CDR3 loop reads CAWSEGRETQYF. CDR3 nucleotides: TGTGCCTGGAGTGAGGGGCGGGAGACCCAGTACTTC.

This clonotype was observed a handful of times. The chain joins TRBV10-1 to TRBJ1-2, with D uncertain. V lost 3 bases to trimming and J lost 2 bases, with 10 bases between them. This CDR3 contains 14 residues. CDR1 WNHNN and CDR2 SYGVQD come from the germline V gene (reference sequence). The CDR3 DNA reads TGCGCCAGCAGTGACAAGGGTACAAACTATGGCTACACCTTC. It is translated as CASSDKGTNYGYTF.

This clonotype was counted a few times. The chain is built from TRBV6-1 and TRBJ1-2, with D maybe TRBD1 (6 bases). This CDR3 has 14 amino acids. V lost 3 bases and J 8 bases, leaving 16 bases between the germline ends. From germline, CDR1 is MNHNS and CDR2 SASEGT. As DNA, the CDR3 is TGTGCCAGCAGTGAGGACACAGGGCGAGTCGGCTACACCTTC. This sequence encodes CASSEDTGRVGYTF.

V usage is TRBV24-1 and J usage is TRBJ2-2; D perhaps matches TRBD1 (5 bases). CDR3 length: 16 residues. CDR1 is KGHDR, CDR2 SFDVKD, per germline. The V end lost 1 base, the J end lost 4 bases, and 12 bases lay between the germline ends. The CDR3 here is CATSDFTREGTGELFF. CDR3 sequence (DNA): TGTGCCACCAGTGATTTTACCAGGGAAGGCACCGGGGAGCTGTTTTTT.